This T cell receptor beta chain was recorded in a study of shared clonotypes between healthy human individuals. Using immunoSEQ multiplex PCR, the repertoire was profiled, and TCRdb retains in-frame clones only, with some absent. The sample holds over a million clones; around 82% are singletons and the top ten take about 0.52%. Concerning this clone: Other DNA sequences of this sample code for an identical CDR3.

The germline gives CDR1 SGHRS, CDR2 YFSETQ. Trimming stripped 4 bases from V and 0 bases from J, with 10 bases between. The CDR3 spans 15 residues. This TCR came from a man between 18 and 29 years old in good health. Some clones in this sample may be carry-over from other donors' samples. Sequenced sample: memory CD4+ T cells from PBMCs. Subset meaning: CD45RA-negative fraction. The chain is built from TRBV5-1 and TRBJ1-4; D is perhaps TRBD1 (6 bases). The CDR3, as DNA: TGCGCCAGCAGCCCGTGGACAGCAACTAATGAAAAACTGTTTTTT. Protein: CASSPWTATNEKLFF.